Listed below are T cell receptor beta chains from one sample, sequenced in a study of T-cell reconstitution after alpha-beta-depleted transplantation in children. TCRdb fed the PCR reads into MiXCR, producing one record per CDR3 protein. The sample records fewer than 200,000 distinct CDR3 sequences, 6.5% to 7.5% being singletons. The sequencing used PBMCs from the stem cell graft donor, collected from the stem cell graft. The receptors were sampled from a human donor who donated a stem cell graft to a child with Wiskott-Aldrich syndrome. CDR3s include the opening cysteine and the closing phenylalanine or tryptophan. The D gene is left open where the match is weak. Expanded clones get a size class; other rows say once, few or many, or leave the size out.

clone size: NA
J gene: TRBJ2-7
V gene: TRBV29-1
D gene: NA
CDR3 protein: CSVEWAGFYEQYF
CDR3 DNA: TGCAGCGTTGAATGGGCTGGATTCTACGAGCAGTACTTC

clone size: few
J gene: TRBJ1-3
V gene: TRBV5-1
D gene: NA
CDR3 protein: CASSLEAGSSGNTIYF
CDR3 DNA: TGCGCCAGCAGCTTGGAGGCCGGGAGCTCTGGAAACACCATATATTTT

clone size: many
J gene: TRBJ1-2
V gene: TRBV7-9
D gene: NA
CDR3 protein: CASSLVQNYGYTF
CDR3 DNA: TGTGCCAGCAGCTTAGTACAGAACTATGGCTACACCTTC

clone size: few
J gene: TRBJ1-4
V gene: TRBV5-1
D gene: TRBD1
CDR3 protein: CASSLGDLGQGDEKLFF
CDR3 DNA: TGCGCCAGCAGCTTGGGAGACTTGGGACAGGGGGATGAAAAACTGTTTTTT

clone size: many
J gene: TRBJ1-1
V gene: TRBV12-3/TRBV12-4
D gene: NA
CDR3 protein: CASSLSGGLNTEAFF
CDR3 DNA: TGTGCCAGCAGTTTATCAGGAGGATTGAACACTGAAGCTTTCTTT

clone size: many
J gene: TRBJ1-2
V gene: TRBV12-3/TRBV12-4
D gene: NA
CDR3 protein: CASTIQAIYGYTF
CDR3 DNA: TGTGCCAGCACCATACAGGCTATCTATGGCTACACCTTC

clone size: many
J gene: TRBJ2-1
V gene: TRBV20-1
D gene: NA
CDR3 protein: CSARRPGFISYNEQFF
CDR3 DNA: TGCAGTGCTAGGAGACCTGGGTTTATCTCCTACAATGAGCAGTTCTTC

clone size: many
J gene: TRBJ2-5
V gene: TRBV5-1
D gene: NA
CDR3 protein: CASSFFLQETQYF
CDR3 DNA: TGCGCCAGCAGCTTCTTCCTACAAGAGACCCAGTACTTC

clone size: few
J gene: TRBJ2-5
V gene: TRBV18
D gene: NA
CDR3 protein: CASSALRGSLYQETQYF
CDR3 DNA: TGTGCCAGCTCAGCCCTGCGAGGGTCTTTGTACCAAGAGACCCAGTACTTC

clone size: many
J gene: TRBJ2-3
V gene: TRBV4-1
D gene: NA
CDR3 protein: CASSQDLHYSSTDTQYF
CDR3 DNA: TGCGCCAGCAGCCAAGATCTACACTATTCTAGCACAGATACGCAGTATTTT

clone size: many
J gene: TRBJ2-2
V gene: TRBV5-1
D gene: NA
CDR3 protein: CASRPQVNTGELFF
CDR3 DNA: TGCGCCAGCAGGCCTCAGGTTAACACCGGGGAGCTGTTTTTT

clone size: NA
J gene: TRBJ2-5
V gene: TRBV12-3/TRBV12-4
D gene: TRBD1
CDR3 protein: CASSKTGRETQYF
CDR3 DNA: TGTGCCAGCAGCAAGACAGGGCGAGAGACCCAGTACTTC

clone size: many
J gene: TRBJ2-7
V gene: TRBV5-1
D gene: NA
CDR3 protein: CASGTDSGSSYEQYF
CDR3 DNA: TGCGCCAGCGGGACAGACTCCGGGAGCTCCTACGAGCAGTACTTC

clone size: many
J gene: TRBJ2-3
V gene: TRBV9
D gene: NA
CDR3 protein: CASSVEAGTITDTQYF
CDR3 DNA: TGTGCCAGCAGCGTAGAGGCAGGGACCATCACAGATACGCAGTATTTT

clone size: NA
J gene: TRBJ1-5
V gene: TRBV19
D gene: NA
CDR3 protein: CASSAWTVGNQPQHF
CDR3 DNA: TGTGCCAGTAGTGCCTGGACAGTGGGCAATCAGCCCCAGCATTTT

clone size: many
J gene: TRBJ1-1
V gene: TRBV12-3/TRBV12-4
D gene: TRBD1
CDR3 protein: CASRKRQGSTEAFF
CDR3 DNA: TGTGCCAGCAGAAAGAGACAGGGGAGCACTGAAGCTTTCTTT

clone size: NA
J gene: TRBJ1-1
V gene: TRBV3-1
D gene: TRBD1
CDR3 protein: CASSHPSGTGTFPEAFF
CDR3 DNA: TGTGCCAGCAGCCACCCATCCGGGACAGGGACCTTCCCTGAAGCTTTCTTT

clone size: many
J gene: TRBJ2-7
V gene: TRBV4-3
D gene: NA
CDR3 protein: CASSQLGGEQYF
CDR3 DNA: TGCGCCAGCAGCCAATTAGGTGGGGAGCAGTACTTC

clone size: many
J gene: TRBJ2-3
V gene: TRBV7-2
D gene: NA
CDR3 protein: CASSFQGGRTDTQYF
CDR3 DNA: TGTGCCAGCAGCTTCCAGGGGGGGCGCACAGATACGCAGTATTTT

clone size: many
J gene: TRBJ2-3
V gene: TRBV5-6
D gene: TRBD2
CDR3 protein: CASSLVASGTTDTQYF
CDR3 DNA: TGTGCCAGCAGCTTGGTGGCTAGCGGAACCACAGATACGCAGTATTTT

clone size: many
J gene: TRBJ2-3
V gene: TRBV29-1
D gene: NA
CDR3 protein: CSVEGRGRGDTQYF
CDR3 DNA: TGCAGCGTTGAAGGAAGGGGCAGGGGCGATACGCAGTATTTT

clone size: NA
J gene: TRBJ2-2
V gene: TRBV6-5
D gene: NA
CDR3 protein: CASSYQNLGELFF
CDR3 DNA: TGTGCCAGCAGTTATCAGAACCTCGGGGAGCTGTTTTTT

clone size: many
J gene: TRBJ1-5
V gene: TRBV20-1
D gene: NA
CDR3 protein: CSARGHSTNQPQHF
CDR3 DNA: TGCAGTGCTAGAGGGCACAGCACAAATCAGCCCCAGCATTTT

clone size: many
J gene: TRBJ2-2
V gene: TRBV12-3/TRBV12-4
D gene: NA
CDR3 protein: CASRFQPGGELFF
CDR3 DNA: TGTGCCAGCAGGTTCCAGCCGGGCGGGGAGCTGTTTTTT

clone size: NA
J gene: TRBJ2-1
V gene: TRBV30
D gene: TRBD2
CDR3 protein: CAWSVRGGDNEQFF
CDR3 DNA: TGTGCCTGGAGTGTACGCGGGGGGGACAATGAGCAGTTCTTC

clone size: medium-sized
J gene: TRBJ1-5
V gene: TRBV27
D gene: NA
CDR3 protein: CASSFGADNQPQHF
CDR3 DNA: TGTGCCAGCAGTTTCGGGGCGGACAATCAGCCCCAGCATTTT

clone size: many
J gene: TRBJ2-1
V gene: TRBV12-3/TRBV12-4
D gene: NA
CDR3 protein: CASSDDREQFF
CDR3 DNA: TGTGCCAGCAGTGACGACAGGGAGCAGTTCTTC

clone size: few
J gene: TRBJ2-7
V gene: TRBV7-9
D gene: TRBD2
CDR3 protein: CASSFTRGTSGYEQYF
CDR3 DNA: TGTGCCAGCAGCTTTACGAGGGGGACTAGCGGTTACGAGCAGTACTTC

clone size: many
J gene: TRBJ2-2
V gene: TRBV5-1
D gene: NA
CDR3 protein: CASSLAGKLTGELFF
CDR3 DNA: TGCGCCAGCAGCTTGGCCGGGAAACTCACCGGGGAGCTGTTTTTT